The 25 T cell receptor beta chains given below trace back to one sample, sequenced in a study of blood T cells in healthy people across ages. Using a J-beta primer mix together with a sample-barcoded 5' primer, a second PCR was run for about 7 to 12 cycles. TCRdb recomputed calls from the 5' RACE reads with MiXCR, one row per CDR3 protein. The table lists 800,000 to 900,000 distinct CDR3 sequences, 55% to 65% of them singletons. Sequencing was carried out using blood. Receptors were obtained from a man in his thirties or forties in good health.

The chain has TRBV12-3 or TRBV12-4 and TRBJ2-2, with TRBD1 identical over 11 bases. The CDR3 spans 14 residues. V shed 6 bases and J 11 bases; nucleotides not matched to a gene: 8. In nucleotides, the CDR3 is TGTGCCAGCAGAGCGGACAGGGGGCAGACCGAGCTGTTTTTT. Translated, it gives CASRADRGQTELFF.

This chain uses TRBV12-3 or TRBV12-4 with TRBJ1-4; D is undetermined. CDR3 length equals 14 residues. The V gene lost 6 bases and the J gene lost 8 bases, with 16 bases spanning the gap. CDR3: CASSQTPMGEKLFF. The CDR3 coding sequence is TGTGCCAGCAGCCAGACACCAATGGGGGAAAAACTGTTTTTT.

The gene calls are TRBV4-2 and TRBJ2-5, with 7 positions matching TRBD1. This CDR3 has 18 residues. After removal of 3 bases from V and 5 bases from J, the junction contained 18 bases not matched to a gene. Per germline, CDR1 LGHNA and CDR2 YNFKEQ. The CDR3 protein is CASSQTLELTGEHETQYF. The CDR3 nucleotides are TGTGCCAGCAGCCAGACCCTAGAACTTACAGGGGAACACGAGACCCAGTACTTC.

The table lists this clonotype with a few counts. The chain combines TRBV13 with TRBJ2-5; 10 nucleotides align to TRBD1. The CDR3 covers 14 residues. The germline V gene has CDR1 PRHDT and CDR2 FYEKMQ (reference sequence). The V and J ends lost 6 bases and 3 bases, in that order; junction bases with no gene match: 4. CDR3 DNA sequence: TGTGCCAGCAGTTTGACAGGGGGCGAAGAGACCCAGTACTTC. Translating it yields CASSLTGGEETQYF.

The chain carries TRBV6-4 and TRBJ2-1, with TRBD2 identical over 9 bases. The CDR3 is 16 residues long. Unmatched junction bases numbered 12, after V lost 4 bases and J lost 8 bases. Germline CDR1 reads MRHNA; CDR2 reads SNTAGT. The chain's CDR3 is CASSASPGLASHEQFF. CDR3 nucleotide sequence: TGTGCCAGCAGTGCCTCACCGGGACTAGCTTCGCATGAGCAGTTCTTC.

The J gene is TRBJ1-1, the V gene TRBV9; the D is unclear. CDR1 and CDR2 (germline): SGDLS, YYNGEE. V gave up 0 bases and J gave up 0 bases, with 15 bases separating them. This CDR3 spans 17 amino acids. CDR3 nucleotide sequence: TGTGCCAGCAGCGTAGAGGGCAGGACTCTAATGAACACTGAAGCTTTCTTT. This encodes CASSVEGRTLMNTEAFF.

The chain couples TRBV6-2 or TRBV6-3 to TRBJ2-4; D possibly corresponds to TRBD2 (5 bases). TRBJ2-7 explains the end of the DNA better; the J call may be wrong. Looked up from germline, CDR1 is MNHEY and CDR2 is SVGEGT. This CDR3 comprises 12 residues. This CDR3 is CASSWEFYEQYF. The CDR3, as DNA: TGTGCCAGCAGTTGGGAGTTCTACGAGCAGTACTTC.

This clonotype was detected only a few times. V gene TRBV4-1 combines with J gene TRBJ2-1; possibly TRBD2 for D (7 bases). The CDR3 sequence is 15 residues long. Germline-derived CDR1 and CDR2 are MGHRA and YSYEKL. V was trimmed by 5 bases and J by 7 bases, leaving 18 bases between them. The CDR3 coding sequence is TGCGCCAGCAGCTACATGGACGGGGGGCGGAATGAGCAGTTCTTC. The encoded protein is CASSYMDGGRNEQFF.

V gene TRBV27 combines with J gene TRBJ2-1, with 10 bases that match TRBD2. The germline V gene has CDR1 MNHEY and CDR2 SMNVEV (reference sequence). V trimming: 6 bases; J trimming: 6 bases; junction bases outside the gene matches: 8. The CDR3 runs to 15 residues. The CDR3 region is CASSRTSGELNEQFF. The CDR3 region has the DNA TGTGCCAGCAGCCGTACTAGCGGGGAGCTCAATGAGCAGTTCTTC.

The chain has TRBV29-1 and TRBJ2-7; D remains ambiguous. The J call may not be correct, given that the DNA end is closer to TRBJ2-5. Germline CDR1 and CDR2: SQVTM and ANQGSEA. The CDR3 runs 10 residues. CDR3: CSVDVETQYF. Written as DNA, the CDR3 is TGCAGCGTTGATGTAGAGACCCAGTACTTC.

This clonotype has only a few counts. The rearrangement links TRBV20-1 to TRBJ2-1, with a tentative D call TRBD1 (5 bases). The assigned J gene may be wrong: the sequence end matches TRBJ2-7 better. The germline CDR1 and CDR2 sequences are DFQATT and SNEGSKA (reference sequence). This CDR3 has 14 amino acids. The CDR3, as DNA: TGCAGTGCTAGACAGGGCGTATCCTACAATGAGCAGTACTTC. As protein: CSARQGVSYNEQYF.

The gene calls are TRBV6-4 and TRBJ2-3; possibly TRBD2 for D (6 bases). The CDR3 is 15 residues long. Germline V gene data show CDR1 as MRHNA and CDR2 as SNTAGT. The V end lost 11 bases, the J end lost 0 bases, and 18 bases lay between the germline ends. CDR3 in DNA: TGTGCCCGAAGTGCGGGGTCCCCTAGCACAGATACGCAGTATTTT. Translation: CARSAGSPSTDTQYF.

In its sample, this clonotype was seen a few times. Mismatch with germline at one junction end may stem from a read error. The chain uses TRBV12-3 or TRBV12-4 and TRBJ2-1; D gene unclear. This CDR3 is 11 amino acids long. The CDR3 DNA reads TGTGCCAGCAGTTTATTCAATGGGCAGTTCTTC. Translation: CASSLFNGQFF.

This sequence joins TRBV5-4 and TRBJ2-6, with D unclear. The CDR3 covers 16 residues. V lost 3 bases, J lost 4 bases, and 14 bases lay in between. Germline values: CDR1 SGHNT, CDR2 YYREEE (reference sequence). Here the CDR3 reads CASSSTNPSGANVLTF. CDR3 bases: TGTGCCAGCAGCTCGACAAATCCTTCAGGGGCCAACGTCCTGACTTTC.

The CDR3 DNA reads TGTGCCACCAGCAGATCGGGGACTACTCACGAGCAGTACTTC. This translates into CATSRSGTTHEQYF. The V gene is TRBV15, the J gene TRBJ2-4; 7 bases match TRBD2. Near its end, the DNA agrees better with TRBJ2-7, so the J call may be wrong. Germline assignment: CDR1 LNHNV and CDR2 YYDKDF (reference sequence). The CDR3 extends over 14 amino acids.

This CDR3 reads CASSQDATGNRLLHF. The CDR3 DNA sequence: TGCGCCAGCAGCCAGGATGCCACCGGCAACCGACTTCTGCATTTT. The chain combines TRBV4-3 with TRBJ1-5; D not resolved. This CDR3 has 15 residues. CDR1 LGHNA and CDR2 YSLEER come from the germline V gene. The V end lost 3 bases, the J end lost 15 bases, and 24 bases lay between the germline ends.

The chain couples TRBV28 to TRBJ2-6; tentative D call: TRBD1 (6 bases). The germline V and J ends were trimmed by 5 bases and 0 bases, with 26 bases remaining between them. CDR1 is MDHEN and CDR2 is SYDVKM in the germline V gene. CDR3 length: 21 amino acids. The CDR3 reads CASSRNARDTVLDSGANVLTF. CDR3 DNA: TGTGCCAGCAGTAGAAATGCTCGGGACACGGTTTTGGACTCTGGGGCCAACGTCCTGACTTTC. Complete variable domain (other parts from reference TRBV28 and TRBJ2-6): DVKVTQSSRYLVKRTGEKVFLECVQDMDHENMFWYRQDPGLGLRLIYFSYDVKMKEKGDIPEGYSVSREKKERFSLILESASTNQTSMYLCASSRNARDTVLDSGANVLTFGAGSRLTVL.

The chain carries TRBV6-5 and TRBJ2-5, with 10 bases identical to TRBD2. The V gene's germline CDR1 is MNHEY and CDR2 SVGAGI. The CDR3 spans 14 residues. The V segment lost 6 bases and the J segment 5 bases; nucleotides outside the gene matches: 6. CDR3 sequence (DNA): TGTGCCAGCAGACCCGCGGGACTAGCGGAGACCCAGTACTTC. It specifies CASRPAGLAETQYF.

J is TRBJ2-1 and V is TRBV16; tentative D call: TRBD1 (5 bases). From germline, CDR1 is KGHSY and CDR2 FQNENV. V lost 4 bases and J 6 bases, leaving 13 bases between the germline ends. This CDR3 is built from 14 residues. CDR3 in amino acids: CASSPQSGLNEQFF. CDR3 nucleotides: TGTGCCAGCAGCCCCCAATCAGGGCTCAATGAGCAGTTCTTC.

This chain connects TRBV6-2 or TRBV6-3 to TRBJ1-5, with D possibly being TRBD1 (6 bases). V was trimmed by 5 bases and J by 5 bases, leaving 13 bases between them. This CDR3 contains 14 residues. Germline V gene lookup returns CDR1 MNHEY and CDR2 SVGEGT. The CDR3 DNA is TGTGCCAGCAGTCCCGGGGGGGGCTATCAGCCCCAGCATTTT. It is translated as CASSPGGGYQPQHF.

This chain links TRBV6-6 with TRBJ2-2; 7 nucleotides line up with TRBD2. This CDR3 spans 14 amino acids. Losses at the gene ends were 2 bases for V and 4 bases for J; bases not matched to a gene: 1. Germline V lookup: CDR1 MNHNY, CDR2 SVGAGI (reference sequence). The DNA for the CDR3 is TGTGCCAGCAGTTACGGGGGGGTCACCGGGGAGCTGTTTTTT. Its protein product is CASSYGGVTGELFF.

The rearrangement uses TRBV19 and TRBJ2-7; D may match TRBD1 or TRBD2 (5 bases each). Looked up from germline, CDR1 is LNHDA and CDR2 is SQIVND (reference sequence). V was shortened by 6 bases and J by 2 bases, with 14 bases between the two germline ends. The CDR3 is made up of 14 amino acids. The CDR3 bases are TGTGCCAGTAGGAAAACCGGGACCGCCTACGAGCAGTACTTC. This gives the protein CASRKTGTAYEQYF.

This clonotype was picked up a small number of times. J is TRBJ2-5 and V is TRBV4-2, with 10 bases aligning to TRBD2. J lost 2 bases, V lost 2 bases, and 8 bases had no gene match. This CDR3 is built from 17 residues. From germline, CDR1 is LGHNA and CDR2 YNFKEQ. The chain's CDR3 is CASSQRGSGGDQETQYF. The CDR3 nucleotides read TGTGCCAGCAGCCAAAGGGGGAGCGGGGGGGATCAAGAGACCCAGTACTTC.

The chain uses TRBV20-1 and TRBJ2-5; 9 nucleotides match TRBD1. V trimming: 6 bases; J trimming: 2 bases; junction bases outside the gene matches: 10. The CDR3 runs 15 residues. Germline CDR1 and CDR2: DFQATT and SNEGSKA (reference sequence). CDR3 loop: CSALGQGPPQETQYF. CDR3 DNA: TGCAGTGCGCTAGGACAGGGGCCACCTCAAGAGACCCAGTACTTC.

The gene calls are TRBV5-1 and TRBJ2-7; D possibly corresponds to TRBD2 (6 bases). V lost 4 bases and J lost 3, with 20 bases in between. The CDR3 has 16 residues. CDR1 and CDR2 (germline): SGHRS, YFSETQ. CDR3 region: CASSPKGSGDFYEQYF. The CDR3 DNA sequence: TGCGCCAGCAGCCCCAAAGGGTCGGGGGATTTCTACGAGCAGTACTTC.